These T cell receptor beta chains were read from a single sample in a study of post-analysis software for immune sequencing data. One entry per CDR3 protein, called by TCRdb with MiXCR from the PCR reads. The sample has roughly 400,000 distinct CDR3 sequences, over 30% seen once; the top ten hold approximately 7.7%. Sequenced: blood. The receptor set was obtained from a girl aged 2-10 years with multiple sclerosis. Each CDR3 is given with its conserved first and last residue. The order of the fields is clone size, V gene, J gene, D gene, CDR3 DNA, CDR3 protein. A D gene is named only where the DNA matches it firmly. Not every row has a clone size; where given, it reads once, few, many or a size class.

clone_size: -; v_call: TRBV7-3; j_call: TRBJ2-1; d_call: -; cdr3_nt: TGTGCCAGCAGCTTAAATCCTAAAAGGCCCTACAATGAGCAGTTCTTC; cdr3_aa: CASSLNPKRPYNEQFF
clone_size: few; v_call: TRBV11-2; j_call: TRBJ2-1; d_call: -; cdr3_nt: TGTGCCAGCAGCTTACTGTCGACAGGGGAGGGGTACAATGAGCAGTTCTTC; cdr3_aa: CASSLLSTGEGYNEQFF
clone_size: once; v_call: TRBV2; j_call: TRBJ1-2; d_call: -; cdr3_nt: TGTGCCAGCAGTGAACAGGGTGGCTATGGCTACACCTTC; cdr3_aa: CASSEQGGYGYTF
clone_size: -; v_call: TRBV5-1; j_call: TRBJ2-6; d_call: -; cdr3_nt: TGCGCCAGCAGCTTGGGTGACTCTGGGGCCAACGTCCTGACTTTC; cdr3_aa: CASSLGDSGANVLTF
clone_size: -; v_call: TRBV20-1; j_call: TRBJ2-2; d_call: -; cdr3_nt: TGCAGTGCTAGAGGGATAGGTTTGGGTTCTGACGCGAACACCGGGGAGCTGTTTTTT; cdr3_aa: CSARGIGLGSDANTGELFF
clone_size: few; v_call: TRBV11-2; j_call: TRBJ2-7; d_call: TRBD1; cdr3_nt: TGTGCCAGCAGCCCCGGGACAGACTACGAGCAGTACTTC; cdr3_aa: CASSPGTDYEQYF
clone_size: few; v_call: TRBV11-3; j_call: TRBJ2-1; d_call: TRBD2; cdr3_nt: TGTGCCAGCAGCGAGATAGCGGGTGCTGAGCAGTTCTTC; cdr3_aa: CASSEIAGAEQFF
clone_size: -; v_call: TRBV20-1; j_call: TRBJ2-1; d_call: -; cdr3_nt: TGCAGTGCTAGAGAGTTTGCGGGGGCCTACGAGCAGTTCTTC; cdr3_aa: CSAREFAGAYEQFF
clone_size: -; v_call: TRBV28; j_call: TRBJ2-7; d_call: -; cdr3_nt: TGTGCCAGCAGTTTTAGATTCCCCTACGAGCAGTACTTC; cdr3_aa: CASSFRFPYEQYF
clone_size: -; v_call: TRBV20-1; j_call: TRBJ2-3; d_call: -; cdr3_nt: TGCAGTGCTACTCTAGCAGATACGCAGTATTTT; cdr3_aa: CSATLADTQYF